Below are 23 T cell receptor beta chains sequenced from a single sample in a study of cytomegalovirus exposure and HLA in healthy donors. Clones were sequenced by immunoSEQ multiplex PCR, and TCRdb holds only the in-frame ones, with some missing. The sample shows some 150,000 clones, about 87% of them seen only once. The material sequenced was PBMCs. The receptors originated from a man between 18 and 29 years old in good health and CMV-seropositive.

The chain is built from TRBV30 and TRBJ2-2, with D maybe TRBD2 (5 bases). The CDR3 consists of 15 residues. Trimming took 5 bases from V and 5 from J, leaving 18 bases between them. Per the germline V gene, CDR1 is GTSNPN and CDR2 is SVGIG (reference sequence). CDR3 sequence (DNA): TGTGCCTGGGAGAAGAGGGTTGAGAATACCGGGGAGCTGTTTTTT. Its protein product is CAWEKRVENTGELFF.

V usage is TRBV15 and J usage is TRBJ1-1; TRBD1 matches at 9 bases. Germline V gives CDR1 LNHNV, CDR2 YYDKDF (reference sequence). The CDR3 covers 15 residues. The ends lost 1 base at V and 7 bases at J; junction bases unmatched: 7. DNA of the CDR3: TGTGCCACCAGCAGAGGGACAGGGGTCGGGGGTGAAGCTTTCTTT. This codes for CATSRGTGVGGEAFF.

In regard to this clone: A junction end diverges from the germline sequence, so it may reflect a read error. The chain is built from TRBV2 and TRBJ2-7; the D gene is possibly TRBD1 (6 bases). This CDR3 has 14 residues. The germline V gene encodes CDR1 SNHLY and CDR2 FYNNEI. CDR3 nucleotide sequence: TGTGCCAGCAGTCAAGCCGAGGGGGTATACGAGCAGTACTTC. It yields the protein CASSQAEGVYEQYF.

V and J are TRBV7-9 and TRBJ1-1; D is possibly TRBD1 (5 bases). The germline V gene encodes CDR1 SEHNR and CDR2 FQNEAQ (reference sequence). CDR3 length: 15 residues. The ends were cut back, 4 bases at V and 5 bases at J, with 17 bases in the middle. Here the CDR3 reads CASSYITGGITEAFF. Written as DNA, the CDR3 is TGTGCCAGCAGCTATATCACGGGGGGGATAACTGAAGCTTTCTTT.

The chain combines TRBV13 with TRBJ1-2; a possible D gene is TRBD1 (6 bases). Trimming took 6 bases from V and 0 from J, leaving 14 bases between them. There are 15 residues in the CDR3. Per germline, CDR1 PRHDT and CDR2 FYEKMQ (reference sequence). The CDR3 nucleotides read TGTGCCAGCAGGGAATGGACAGAAGCTAACTATGGCTACACCTTC. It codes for CASREWTEANYGYTF.

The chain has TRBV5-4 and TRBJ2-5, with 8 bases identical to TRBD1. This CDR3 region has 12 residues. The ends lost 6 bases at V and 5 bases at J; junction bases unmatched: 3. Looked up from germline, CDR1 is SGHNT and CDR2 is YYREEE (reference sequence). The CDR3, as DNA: TGTGCCAGCACCAGACAGGGGGAGACCCAGTACTTC. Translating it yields CASTRQGETQYF.

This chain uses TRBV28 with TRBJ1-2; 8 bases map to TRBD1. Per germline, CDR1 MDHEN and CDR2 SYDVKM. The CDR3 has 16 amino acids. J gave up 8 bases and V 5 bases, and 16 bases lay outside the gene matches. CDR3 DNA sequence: TGTGCCAGCAGTAGTCCTCAGGGGGCGGGAATGGGCGGCTACACCTTC. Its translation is CASSSPQGAGMGGYTF.

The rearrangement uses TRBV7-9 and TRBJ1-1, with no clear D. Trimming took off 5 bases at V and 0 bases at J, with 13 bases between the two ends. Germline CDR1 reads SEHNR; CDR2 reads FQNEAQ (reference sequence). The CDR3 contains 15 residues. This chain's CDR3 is CASSPLGDMNTEAFF. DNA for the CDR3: TGTGCCAGCAGCCCGCTTGGAGATATGAACACTGAAGCTTTCTTT.

CDR3 sequence reads: CASSAGQVLGVGELFF. The CDR3, as DNA: TGTGCCAGCAGCGCCGGACAGGTCTTAGGTGTCGGGGAGCTGTTTTTT. The chain combines TRBV7-9 with TRBJ2-2; TRBD1 matches at 7 bases. After removal of 5 bases from V and 7 bases from J, the junction contained 13 bases not matched to a gene. This CDR3 contains 16 residues. Per the germline V gene, CDR1 is SEHNR and CDR2 is FQNEAQ (reference sequence).

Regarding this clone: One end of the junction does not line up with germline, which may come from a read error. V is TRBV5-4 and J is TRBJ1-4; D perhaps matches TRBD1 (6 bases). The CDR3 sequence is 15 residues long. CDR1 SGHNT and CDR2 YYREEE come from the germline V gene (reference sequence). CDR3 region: CASSWIGQTNEKLFF. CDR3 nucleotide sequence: TGTGCCAGCAGCTGGATAGGACAGACTAACGAAAAACTGTTTTTT.

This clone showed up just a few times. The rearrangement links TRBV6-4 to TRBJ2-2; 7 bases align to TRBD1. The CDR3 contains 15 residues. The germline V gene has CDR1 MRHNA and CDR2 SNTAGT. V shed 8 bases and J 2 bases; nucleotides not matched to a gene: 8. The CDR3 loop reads CASSAEGGNTGELFF. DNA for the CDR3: TGTGCCAGCTCGGCAGAAGGGGGCAACACCGGGGAGCTGTTTTTT.

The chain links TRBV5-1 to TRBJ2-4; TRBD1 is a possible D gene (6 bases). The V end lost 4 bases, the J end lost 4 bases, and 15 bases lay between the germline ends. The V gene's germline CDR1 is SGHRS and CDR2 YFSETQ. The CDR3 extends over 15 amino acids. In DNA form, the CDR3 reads TGCGCCAGCAGCCCCCTGTTCACAGGGAAAAACATTCAGTACTTC. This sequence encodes CASSPLFTGKNIQYF. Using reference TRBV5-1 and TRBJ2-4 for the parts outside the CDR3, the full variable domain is KAGVTQTPRYLIKTRGQQVTLSCSPISGHRSVSWYQQTPGQGLQFLFEYFSETQRNKGNFPGRFSGRQFSNSRSEMNVSTLELGDSALYLCASSPLFTGKNIQYFGAGTRLSVL.

This CDR3 reads CASSFTTPGQETQYF. As DNA, the CDR3 is TGCGCCAGCAGCTTCACCACCCCCGGGCAAGAGACCCAGTACTTC. The chain has TRBV5-1 and TRBJ2-5; no reliable D call. The CDR3 spans 15 residues. CDR1 and CDR2 from the germline V gene are SGHRS and YFSETQ. V dropped 2 bases and J dropped 2 bases, with 13 bases sitting between them.

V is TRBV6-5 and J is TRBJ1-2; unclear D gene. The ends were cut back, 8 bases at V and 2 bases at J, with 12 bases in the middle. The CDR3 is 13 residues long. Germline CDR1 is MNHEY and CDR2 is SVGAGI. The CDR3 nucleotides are TGTGCCAGCTCCCTCACGCAGAACTATGGCTACACCTTC. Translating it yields CASSLTQNYGYTF.

The CDR3 bases are TGTGCCAGCCAGGGGTTTCGGGCTGAAGCTTTCTTT. Its translation: CASQGFRAEAFF. The rearrangement uses TRBV28 and TRBJ1-1; TRBD1 might be the D (6 bases). V gave up 8 bases and J gave up 6 bases, with 13 bases separating them. The CDR3 runs 12 residues. Germline V CDR1 and CDR2: MDHEN, SYDVKM.

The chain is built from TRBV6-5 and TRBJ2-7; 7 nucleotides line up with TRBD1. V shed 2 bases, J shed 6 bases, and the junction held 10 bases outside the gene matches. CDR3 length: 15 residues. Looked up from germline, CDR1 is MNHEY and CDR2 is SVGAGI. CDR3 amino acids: CASSYGLQGVGEQYF. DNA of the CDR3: TGTGCCAGCAGTTACGGTCTTCAGGGGGTAGGCGAGCAGTACTTC.

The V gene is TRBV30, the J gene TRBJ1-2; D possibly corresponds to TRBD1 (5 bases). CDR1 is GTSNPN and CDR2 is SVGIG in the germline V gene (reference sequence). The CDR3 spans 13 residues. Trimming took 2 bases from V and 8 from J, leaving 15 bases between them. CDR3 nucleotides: TGTGCCTGGAGTCCCGCAGGGTCGAGCGGCTACACCTTC. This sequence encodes CAWSPAGSSGYTF.

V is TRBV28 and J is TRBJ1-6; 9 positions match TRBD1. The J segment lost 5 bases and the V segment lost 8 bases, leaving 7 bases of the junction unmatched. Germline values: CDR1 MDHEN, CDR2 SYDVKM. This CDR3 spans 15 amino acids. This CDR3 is CASSTGTGNNSPLHF. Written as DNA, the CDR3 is TGTGCCAGCTCTACCGGGACAGGGAATAATTCACCCCTCCACTTT.

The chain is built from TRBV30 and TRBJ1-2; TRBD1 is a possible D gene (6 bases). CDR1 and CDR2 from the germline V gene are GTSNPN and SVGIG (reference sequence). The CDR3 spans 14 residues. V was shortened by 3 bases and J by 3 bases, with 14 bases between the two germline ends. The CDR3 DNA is TGTGCCTGGAGCGGGAGGGGGGGATACTATGGCTACACCTTC. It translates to CAWSGRGGYYGYTF.

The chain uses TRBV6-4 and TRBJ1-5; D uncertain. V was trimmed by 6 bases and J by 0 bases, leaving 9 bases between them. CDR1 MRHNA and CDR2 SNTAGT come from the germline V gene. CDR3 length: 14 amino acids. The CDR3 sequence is CASSPTLSNQPQHF. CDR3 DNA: TGTGCCAGCAGCCCGACACTTAGCAATCAGCCCCAGCATTTT.

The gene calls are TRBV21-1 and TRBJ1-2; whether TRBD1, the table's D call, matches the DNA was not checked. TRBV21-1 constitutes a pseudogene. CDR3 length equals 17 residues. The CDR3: CASSKIGQAARRYGYTF. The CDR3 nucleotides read TGTGCCAGCAGCAAAATCGGACAGGCGGCCCGTCGGTATGGCTACACCTTC.

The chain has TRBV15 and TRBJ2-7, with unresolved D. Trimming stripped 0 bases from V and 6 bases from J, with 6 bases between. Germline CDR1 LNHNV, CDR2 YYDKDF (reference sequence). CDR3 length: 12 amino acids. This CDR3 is CATSRDLAEQYF. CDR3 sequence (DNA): TGTGCCACCAGCAGAGATTTGGCCGAGCAGTACTTC.

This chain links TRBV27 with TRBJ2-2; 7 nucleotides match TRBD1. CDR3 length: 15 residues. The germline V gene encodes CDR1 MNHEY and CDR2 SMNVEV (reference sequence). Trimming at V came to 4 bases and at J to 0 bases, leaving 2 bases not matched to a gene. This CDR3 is CASSSGTANTGELFF. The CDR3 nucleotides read TGTGCCAGCAGTTCCGGGACAGCGAACACCGGGGAGCTGTTTTTT.